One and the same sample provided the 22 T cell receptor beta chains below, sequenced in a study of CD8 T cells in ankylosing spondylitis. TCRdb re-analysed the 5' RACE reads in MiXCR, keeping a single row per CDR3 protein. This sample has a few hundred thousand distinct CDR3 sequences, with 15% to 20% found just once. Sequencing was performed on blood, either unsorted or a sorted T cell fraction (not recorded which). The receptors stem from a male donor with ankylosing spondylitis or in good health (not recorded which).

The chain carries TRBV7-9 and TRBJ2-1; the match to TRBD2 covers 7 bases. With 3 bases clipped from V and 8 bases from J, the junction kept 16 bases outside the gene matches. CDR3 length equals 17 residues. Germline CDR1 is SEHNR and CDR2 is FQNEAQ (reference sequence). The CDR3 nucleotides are TGTGCCAGCAGCTTCCCCGGGCGGGAGTCGGGGTCTTATGAGCAGTTCTTC. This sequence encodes CASSFPGRESGSYEQFF. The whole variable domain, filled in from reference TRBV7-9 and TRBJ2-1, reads DTGVSQNPRHKITKRGQNVTFRCDPISEHNRLYWYRQTLGQGPEFLTYFQNEAQLEKSRLLSDRFSAERPKGSFSTLEIQRTEQGDSAMYLCASSFPGRESGSYEQFFGPGTRLTVL.

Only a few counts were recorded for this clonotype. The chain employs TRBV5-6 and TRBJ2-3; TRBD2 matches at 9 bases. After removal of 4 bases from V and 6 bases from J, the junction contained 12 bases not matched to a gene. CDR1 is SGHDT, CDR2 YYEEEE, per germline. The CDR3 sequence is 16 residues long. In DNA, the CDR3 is TGTGCCAGCAGCCCACGACTAGCGGAGCCGGTGGATACGCAGTATTTT. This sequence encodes CASSPRLAEPVDTQYF. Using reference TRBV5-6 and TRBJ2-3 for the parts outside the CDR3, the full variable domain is DAGVTQSPTHLIKTRGQQVTLRCSPKSGHDTVSWYQQALGQGPQFIFQYYEEEERQRGNFPDRFSGHQFPNYSSELNVNALLLGDSALYLCASSPRLAEPVDTQYFGPGTRLTVL.

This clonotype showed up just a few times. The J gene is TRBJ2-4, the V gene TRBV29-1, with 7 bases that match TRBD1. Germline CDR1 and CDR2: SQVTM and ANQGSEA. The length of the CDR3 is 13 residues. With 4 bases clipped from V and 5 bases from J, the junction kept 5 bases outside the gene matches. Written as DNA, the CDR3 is TGCAGCGTTGTAGGCCAGGGGGAAAACATTCAGTACTTC. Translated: CSVVGQGENIQYF. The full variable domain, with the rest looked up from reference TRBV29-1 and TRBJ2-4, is SAVISQKPSRDICQRGTSLTIQCQVDSQVTMMFWYRQQPGQSLTLIATANQGSEATYESGFVIDKFPISRPNLTFSTLTVSNMSPEDSSIYLCSVVGQGENIQYFGAGTRLSVL.

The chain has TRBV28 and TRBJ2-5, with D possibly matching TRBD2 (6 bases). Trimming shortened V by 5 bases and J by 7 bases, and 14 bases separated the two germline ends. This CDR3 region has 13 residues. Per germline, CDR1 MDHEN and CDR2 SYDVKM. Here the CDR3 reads CASSGGLSWTQYF. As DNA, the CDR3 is TGTGCCAGCAGTGGGGGACTTTCGTGGACCCAGTACTTC.

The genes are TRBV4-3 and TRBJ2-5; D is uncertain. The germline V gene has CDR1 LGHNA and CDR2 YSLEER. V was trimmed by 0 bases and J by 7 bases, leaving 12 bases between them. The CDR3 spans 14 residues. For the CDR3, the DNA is TGCGCCAGCAGCCAAGATTCTAGAGGTGGGACCCAGTACTTC. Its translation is CASSQDSRGGTQYF.

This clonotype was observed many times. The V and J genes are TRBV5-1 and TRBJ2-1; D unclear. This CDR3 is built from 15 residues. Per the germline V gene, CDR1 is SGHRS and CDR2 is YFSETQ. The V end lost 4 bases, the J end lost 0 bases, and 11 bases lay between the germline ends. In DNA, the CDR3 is TGCGCCAGCAGCCCGGGTTGGAGCTCCTACAATGAGCAGTTCTTC. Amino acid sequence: CASSPGWSSYNEQFF.

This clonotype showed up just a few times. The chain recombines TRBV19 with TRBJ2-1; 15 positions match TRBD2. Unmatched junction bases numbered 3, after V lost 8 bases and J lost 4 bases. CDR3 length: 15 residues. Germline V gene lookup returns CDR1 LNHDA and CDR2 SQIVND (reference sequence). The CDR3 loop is CASEGLAGGYNEQFF. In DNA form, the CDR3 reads TGTGCCAGTGAGGGACTAGCGGGAGGTTACAATGAGCAGTTCTTC.

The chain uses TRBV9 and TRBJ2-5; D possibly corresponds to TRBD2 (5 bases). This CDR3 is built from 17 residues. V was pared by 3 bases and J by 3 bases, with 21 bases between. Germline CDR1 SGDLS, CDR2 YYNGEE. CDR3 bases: TGTGCCAGCAGCGCGGGTGAGGGAAACTTGGCGAAAGAGACCCAGTACTTC. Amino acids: CASSAGEGNLAKETQYF.

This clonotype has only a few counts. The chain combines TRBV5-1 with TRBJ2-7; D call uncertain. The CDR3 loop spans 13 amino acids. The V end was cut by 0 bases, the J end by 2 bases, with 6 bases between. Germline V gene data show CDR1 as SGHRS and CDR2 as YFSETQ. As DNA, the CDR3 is TGCGCCAGCAGCTTGGAATTGACCTACGAGCAGTACTTC. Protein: CASSLELTYEQYF.

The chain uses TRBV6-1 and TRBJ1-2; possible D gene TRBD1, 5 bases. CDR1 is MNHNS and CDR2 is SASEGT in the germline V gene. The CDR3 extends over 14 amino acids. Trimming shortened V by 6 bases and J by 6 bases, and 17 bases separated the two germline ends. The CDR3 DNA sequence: TGTGCCAGCAGCAAACCCGGGACCAAAGATGGCTACACCTTC. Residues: CASSKPGTKDGYTF.

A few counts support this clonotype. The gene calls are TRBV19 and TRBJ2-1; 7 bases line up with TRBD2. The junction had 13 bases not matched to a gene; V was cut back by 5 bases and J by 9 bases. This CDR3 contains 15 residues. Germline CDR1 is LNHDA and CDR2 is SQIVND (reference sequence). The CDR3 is CASSVGRGVSGEQFF. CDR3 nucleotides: TGTGCCAGTAGTGTCGGACGGGGGGTTAGCGGTGAGCAGTTCTTC. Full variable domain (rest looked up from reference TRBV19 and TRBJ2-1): DGGITQSPKYLFRKEGQNVTLSCEQNLNHDAMYWYRQDPGQGLRLIYYSQIVNDFQKGDIAEGYSVSREKKESFPLTVTSAQKNPTAFYLCASSVGRGVSGEQFFGPGTRLTVL.

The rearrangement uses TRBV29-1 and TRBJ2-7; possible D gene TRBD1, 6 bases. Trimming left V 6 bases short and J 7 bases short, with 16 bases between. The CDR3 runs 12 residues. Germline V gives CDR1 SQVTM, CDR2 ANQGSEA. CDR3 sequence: CSVTDSLKEQYF. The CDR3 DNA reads TGCAGCGTCACGGACAGTCTGAAGGAGCAGTACTTC.

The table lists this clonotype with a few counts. The CDR3 region has the DNA TGTGCCAGTGGTAGCGGGAGCTCCTACGAGCAGTACTTC. Translation: CASGSGSSYEQYF. The chain joins TRBV6-1 to TRBJ2-7, with 9 bases aligning to TRBD2. The CDR3 length is 13 residues. Germline CDR1 and CDR2: MNHNS and SASEGT. Unmatched junction bases numbered 3, after V lost 9 bases and J lost 0 bases.

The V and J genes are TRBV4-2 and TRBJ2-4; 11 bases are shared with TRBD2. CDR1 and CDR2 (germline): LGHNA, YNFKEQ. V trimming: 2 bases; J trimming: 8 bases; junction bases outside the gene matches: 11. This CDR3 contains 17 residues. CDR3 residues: CASSQSALAGEVHIQYF. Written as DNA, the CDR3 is TGTGCCAGCAGCCAATCAGCACTAGCGGGAGAGGTACACATTCAGTACTTC.

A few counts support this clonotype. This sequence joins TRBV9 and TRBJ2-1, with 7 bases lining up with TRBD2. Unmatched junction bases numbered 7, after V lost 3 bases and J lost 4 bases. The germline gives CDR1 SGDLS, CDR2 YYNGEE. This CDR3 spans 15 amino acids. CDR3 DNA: TGTGCCAGCAGCGGGGAGGGCCTTATTTACAATGAGCAGTTCTTC. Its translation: CASSGEGLIYNEQFF. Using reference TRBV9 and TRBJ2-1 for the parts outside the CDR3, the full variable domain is DSGVTQTPKHLITATGQRVTLRCSPRSGDLSVYWYQQSLDQGLQFLIQYYNGEERAKGNILERFSAQQFPDLHSELNLSSLELGDSALYFCASSGEGLIYNEQFFGPGTRLTVL.

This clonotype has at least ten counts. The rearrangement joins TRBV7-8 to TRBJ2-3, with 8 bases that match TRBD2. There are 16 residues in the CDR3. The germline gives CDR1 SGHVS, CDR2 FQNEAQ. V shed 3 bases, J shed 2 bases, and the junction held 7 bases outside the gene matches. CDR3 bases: TGTGCCAGCAGCTTGTACTCGGGACTAGACACAGATACGCAGTATTTT. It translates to CASSLYSGLDTDTQYF.

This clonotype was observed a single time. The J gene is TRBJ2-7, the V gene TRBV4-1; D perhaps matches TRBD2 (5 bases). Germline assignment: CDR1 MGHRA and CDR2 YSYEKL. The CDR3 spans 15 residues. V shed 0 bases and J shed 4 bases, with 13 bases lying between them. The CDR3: CASSQEERAVYEQYF. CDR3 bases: TGCGCCAGCAGCCAAGAGGAGAGGGCGGTTTACGAGCAGTACTTC.

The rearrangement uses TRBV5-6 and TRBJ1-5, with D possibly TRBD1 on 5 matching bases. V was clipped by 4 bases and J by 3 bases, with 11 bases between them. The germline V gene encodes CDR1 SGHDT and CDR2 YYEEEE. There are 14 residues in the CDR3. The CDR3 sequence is CASSGGGTNQPQHF. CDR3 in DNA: TGTGCCAGCAGCGGTGGGGGAACCAATCAGCCCCAGCATTTT.

CDR3: CASSTLATEAFF. In DNA, the CDR3 is TGCGCCAGCAGTACCTTAGCCACTGAAGCTTTCTTT. The chain combines TRBV10-2 with TRBJ1-1; D not resolved. This CDR3 contains 12 residues. Looked up from germline, CDR1 is WSHSY and CDR2 is SAAADI. Between the trimmed V and J ends, which lost 5 bases and 4 bases, there was a span of 8 bases.

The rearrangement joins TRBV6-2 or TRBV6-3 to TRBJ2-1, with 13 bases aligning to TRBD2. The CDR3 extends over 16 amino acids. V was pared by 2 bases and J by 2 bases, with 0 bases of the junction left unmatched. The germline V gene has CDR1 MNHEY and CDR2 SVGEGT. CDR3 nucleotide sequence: TGTGCCAGCAGTTACGGGACTAGCGGGACCTACAATGAGCAGTTCTTC. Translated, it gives CASSYGTSGTYNEQFF.

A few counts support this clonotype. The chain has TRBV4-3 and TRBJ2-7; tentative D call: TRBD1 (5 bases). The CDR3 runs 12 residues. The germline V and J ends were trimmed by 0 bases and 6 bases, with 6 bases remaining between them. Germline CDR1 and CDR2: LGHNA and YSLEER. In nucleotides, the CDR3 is TGCGCCAGCAGCCAAGACAGGGCCGAGCAGTACTTC. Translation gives CASSQDRAEQYF.

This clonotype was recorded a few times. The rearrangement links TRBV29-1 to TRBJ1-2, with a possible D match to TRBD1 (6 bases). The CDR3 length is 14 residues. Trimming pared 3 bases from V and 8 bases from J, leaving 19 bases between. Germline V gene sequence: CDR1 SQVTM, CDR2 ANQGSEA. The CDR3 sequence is CSVEEDSLLGGYTF. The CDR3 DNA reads TGCAGCGTTGAGGAGGACAGCCTCTTAGGGGGCTACACCTTC.